The present T cell receptor beta chain was sequenced within a study of T cell changes during pregnancy in multiple sclerosis. The germline gives CDR1 SGDLS, CDR2 YYNGEE. The CDR3 is 14 residues long. V lost 4 bases, J lost 3 bases, and 6 bases stayed unmatched. This clone was seen once. Only in-frame clones appear in the TCRdb table, and some are missing; sequencing was by immunoSEQ multiplex PCR. The sample comprises about 47,000 clones, around nine tenths of which are singletons, and about 2% rests with the top ten. Sequenced material: peripheral blood, taken in the first trimester of pregnancy. The chain carries TRBV9 and TRBJ1-2; 7 nucleotides line up with TRBD1. This clonotype was sampled from a female donor with multiple sclerosis, enrolled in a pregnancy study. In DNA form, the CDR3 reads TGTGCCAGCAGCCCACAGGGGAACGACTATGGCTACACCTTC. This gives the protein CASSPQGNDYGYTF.